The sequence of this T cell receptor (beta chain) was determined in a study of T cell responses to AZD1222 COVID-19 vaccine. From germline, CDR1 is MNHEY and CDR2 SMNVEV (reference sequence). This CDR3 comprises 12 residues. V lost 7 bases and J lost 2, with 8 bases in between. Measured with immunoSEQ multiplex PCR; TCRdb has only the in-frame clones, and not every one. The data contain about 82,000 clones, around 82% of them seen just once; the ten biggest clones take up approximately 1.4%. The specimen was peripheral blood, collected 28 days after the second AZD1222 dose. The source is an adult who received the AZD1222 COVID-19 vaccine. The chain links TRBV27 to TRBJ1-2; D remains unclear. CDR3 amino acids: CASKSGNYGYTF. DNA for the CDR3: TGTGCCAGCAAAAGCGGAAACTATGGCTACACCTTC.